This record concerns one TCR beta chain sequence. The antigen is undetermined. This entry is derived from a study of cytomegalovirus exposure and HLA in healthy donors. Study-wide background: Falling in the Caucasian-associated ancestry cluster were about 82% of 398 genotyped donors. Points from the study as a whole: Reported results showed that the classifier diagnosed cytomegalovirus status with high specificity and sensitivity.

The primer mix had 60 Vbeta and 13 Jbeta primers. Clones were read by immunoSEQ multiplex PCR, and TCRdb kept only the in-frame ones, dropping some. The sample holds a few hundred thousand clones, around 82% seen once. This receptor was identified in a woman aged 25 to 45 in good health and CMV-seronegative. The sequenced sample was PBMCs.

This CDR3 is CASSQLTANSYNSPLHF. DNA for the CDR3: TGCGCCAGCAGCCAGCTGACAGCCAACTCCTATAATTCACCCCTCCACTTT. The chain has TRBV4-1 and TRBJ1-6; tentatively, D is TRBD1 (5 bases). CDR1 MGHRA and CDR2 YSYEKL come from the germline V gene. V was clipped by 3 bases and J by 0 bases, with 12 bases between them. The CDR3 is 17 residues long.